The 20 T cell receptor beta chains presented below share a single source sample, sequenced in a study of cytomegalovirus exposure and HLA in healthy donors. Clones were read by immunoSEQ multiplex PCR, and TCRdb kept only the in-frame ones, dropping some. This sample has some 98,000 clones, with 87% found just once. The sample taken for sequencing was PBMCs. The receptor set was obtained from a man younger than 35 in good health and CMV-seropositive.

This clone has more than one count but fewer than ten. This rearrangement joins TRBV27 to TRBJ2-7; 7 bases map to TRBD2. The ends lost 5 bases at V and 2 bases at J; junction bases unmatched: 3. In germline, CDR1 is MNHEY, CDR2 SMNVEV (reference sequence). The CDR3 is 13 amino acids. The CDR3 sequence is CASSSGATYEQYF. As DNA, the CDR3 is TGTGCCAGCAGTAGCGGGGCCACCTACGAGCAGTACTTC.

The chain recombines TRBV5-1 with TRBJ2-5; no clear D. V was pared by 0 bases and J by 2 bases, with 5 bases between. The CDR3 length is 13 residues. Germline CDR1 is SGHRS and CDR2 is YFSETQ. In DNA form, the CDR3 reads TGCGCCAGCAGCTTGGCCAGTCAAGAGACCCAGTACTTC. Amino acid sequence: CASSLASQETQYF.

CDR3 loop: CATSFGQQETQYF. For the CDR3, the DNA is TGTGCCACCAGCTTCGGACAACAAGAGACCCAGTACTTC. J is TRBJ2-5 and V is TRBV15, with D possibly matching TRBD1 (5 bases). Trimming pared 5 bases from V and 2 bases from J, leaving 9 bases between. Germline values: CDR1 LNHNV, CDR2 YYDKDF (reference sequence). The CDR3 extends over 13 amino acids.

The chain is built from TRBV5-5 and TRBJ2-3; D gene uncertain. CDR1 SGHKS and CDR2 YYEKEE come from the germline V gene (reference sequence). V was clipped by 4 bases and J by 4 bases, with 7 bases between them. The CDR3 runs to 12 residues. The CDR3 loop is CASSPLSDTQYF. CDR3 nucleotide sequence: TGTGCCAGCAGCCCCTTATCAGATACGCAGTATTTT.

This clone was seen only once. V and J are TRBV7-9 and TRBJ2-1; TRBD1 aligns across 9 bases. This CDR3 region has 14 residues. V gave up 10 bases and J gave up 8 bases; unmatched junction bases: 12. CDR1 and CDR2 from the germline V gene are SEHNR and FQNEAQ (reference sequence). This CDR3 reads CATDTGTGYDEQFF. The CDR3 bases are TGTGCCACCGATACCGGGACAGGGTACGATGAGCAGTTCTTC. The full variable domain, rest sourced from reference TRBV7-9 and TRBJ2-1, is DTGVSQNPRHKITKRGQNVTFRCDPISEHNRLYWYRQTLGQGPEFLTYFQNEAQLEKSRLLSDRFSAERPKGSFSTLEIQRTEQGDSAMYLCATDTGTGYDEQFFGPGTRLTVL.

This sequence joins TRBV7-8 and TRBJ2-3; 8 bases fit TRBD2. CDR3 size: 17 residues. After removal of 2 bases from V and 1 base from J, the junction contained 8 bases not matched to a gene. The germline gives CDR1 SGHVS, CDR2 FQNEAQ. DNA of the CDR3: TGTGCCAGCAGCTTACCCATTGTGACTAGCGGCACAGATACGCAGTATTTT. Translating gives CASSLPIVTSGTDTQYF.

The V call is TRBV9, the J call TRBJ2-1, with 11 bases aligning to TRBD2. Germline V gene data show CDR1 as SGDLS and CDR2 as YYNGEE. Losses at the gene ends were 0 bases for V and 6 bases for J; bases not matched to a gene: 5. The CDR3 runs to 16 residues. The CDR3 sequence is CASSVGSSGGFNEQFF. DNA for the CDR3: TGTGCCAGCAGCGTAGGCTCTAGCGGGGGGTTCAATGAGCAGTTCTTC.

This rearrangement joins TRBV2 to TRBJ2-1, with 9 bases fitting TRBD1. Germline assignment: CDR1 SNHLY and CDR2 FYNNEI. The CDR3 runs to 16 residues. The trim removed 1 base at V and 8 bases at J, leaving 9 bases unmatched. This CDR3 is CASSEGGQGGYHEQFF. The CDR3 bases are TGTGCCAGCAGTGAAGGGGGACAGGGAGGTTATCATGAGCAGTTCTTC.

The rearrangement uses TRBV6-1 and TRBJ2-5; D is uncertain. Germline CDR1 is MNHNS and CDR2 is SASEGT. The CDR3 spans 12 residues. V gave up 6 bases and J gave up 5 bases, with 10 bases separating them. CDR3 nucleotides: TGTGCCAGCAGCCCTAGTCGTGAGACCCAGTACTTC. As protein: CASSPSRETQYF.

The rearrangement joins TRBV2 to TRBJ2-3; D might be TRBD2 (6 bases). V gave up 6 bases and J gave up 6 bases, with 22 bases separating them. CDR1 is SNHLY, CDR2 FYNNEI, per germline. This CDR3 has 16 residues. CDR3 DNA sequence: TGTGCCAGCAGGGGGCAAGGCGGGGTGTATTTGGATACGCAGTATTTT. It codes for CASRGQGGVYLDTQYF.

The chain joins TRBV28 to TRBJ2-7; possible D gene TRBD1, 6 bases. The CDR3 spans 14 residues. Germline V gives CDR1 MDHEN, CDR2 SYDVKM. Deletions cut 7 bases from V and 4 bases from J, with 17 bases between. The CDR3 spells CASIPAGADYEQYF. The CDR3 region has the DNA TGTGCCAGCATTCCGGCAGGGGCAGATTACGAGCAGTACTTC. The full variable domain, its missing parts supplied by reference TRBV28 and TRBJ2-7, is DVKVTQSSRYLVKRTGEKVFLECVQDMDHENMFWYRQDPGLGLRLIYFSYDVKMKEKGDIPEGYSVSREKKERFSLILESASTNQTSMYLCASIPAGADYEQYFGPGTRLTVT.

The chain employs TRBV7-9 and TRBJ2-1; a possible D gene is TRBD2 (5 bases). V was cut by 5 bases and J by 2 bases, with 19 bases left in between. Germline V gene data show CDR1 as SEHNR and CDR2 as FQNEAQ (reference sequence). The CDR3 is made up of 17 amino acids. CDR3 loop: CASSPPMREGPYNEQFF. CDR3 nucleotides: TGTGCCAGCAGCCCCCCAATGCGCGAGGGTCCCTACAATGAGCAGTTCTTC.

V gene TRBV2 combines with J gene TRBJ1-6; 7 positions match TRBD1. Germline V gives CDR1 SNHLY, CDR2 FYNNEI. Germline trimming cut 5 bases from V and 4 bases from J; bases unmatched to any gene: 14. The CDR3 is made up of 18 amino acids. CDR3 sequence reads: CASSYRDSGGWYNSPLHF. In nucleotides, the CDR3 is TGTGCCAGCAGTTACCGGGACAGCGGCGGTTGGTATAATTCACCCCTCCACTTT.

This clone has only one observation. The chain's CDR3 is CASSPGQWNEQYF. The CDR3 DNA reads TGTGCCAGCAGCCCCGGACAGTGGAACGAGCAGTACTTC. The chain couples TRBV7-6 to TRBJ2-7; tentative D call: TRBD1 (6 bases). Trimming removed 5 bases from V and 5 bases from J, with 13 bases in between. Germline CDR1 and CDR2: SGHVS and FNYEAQ. The CDR3 is 13 residues long.

Notes on this clone: Other DNA sequences within the sample encode an identical CDR3. The chain couples TRBV5-1 to TRBJ2-5; 9 bases agree with TRBD1. The germline CDR1 and CDR2 sequences are SGHRS and YFSETQ. The CDR3 consists of 15 residues. V lost 0 bases to trimming and J lost 2 bases; unmatched junction nucleotides: 2. The CDR3 region has the DNA TGCGCCAGCAGCTTGGGGGACAGGGATCAAGAGACCCAGTACTTC. It is translated as CASSLGDRDQETQYF.

This clone was picked up one time. The chain carries TRBV5-8 and TRBJ2-7; 8 bases map to TRBD2. Trimming removed 2 bases from V and 0 bases from J; junction bases left unmatched: 4. Per the germline V gene, CDR1 is SGHTS and CDR2 is YDEGEE. CDR3 length: 15 amino acids. CDR3 sequence (DNA): TGTGCCAGCAGCTTCGGCGGGAGGAGCTCCTACGAGCAGTACTTC. Translated, it gives CASSFGGRSSYEQYF.

V usage is TRBV27 and J usage is TRBJ2-5; 8 positions match TRBD2. The CDR3 spans 14 residues. With V trimmed by 4 bases and J by 0 bases, 1 base remained unmatched. Germline V lookup: CDR1 MNHEY, CDR2 SMNVEV (reference sequence). Here the CDR3 reads CASSSGLDQETQYF. CDR3 coding DNA: TGTGCCAGCAGTTCGGGACTAGACCAAGAGACCCAGTACTTC.

This clone was counted a single time. V is TRBV7-9 and J is TRBJ2-7; no definite D call. Per the germline V gene, CDR1 is SEHNR and CDR2 is FQNEAQ (reference sequence). V lost 8 bases, J lost 2 bases, and 13 bases lay in between. The CDR3 is 13 residues long. The CDR3 here is CASAVTLTYEQYF. The DNA for the CDR3 is TGTGCCAGCGCCGTTACTCTAACCTACGAGCAGTACTTC.

The rearrangement links TRBV6-5 to TRBJ2-7; D is perhaps TRBD1 (5 bases). Trimming left V 5 bases short and J 6 bases short, with 14 bases between. This CDR3 is built from 13 residues. From germline, CDR1 is MNHEY and CDR2 SVGAGI. DNA of the CDR3: TGTGCCAGCAGTCGACCCGGACACTCCGAGCAGTACTTC. It is translated as CASSRPGHSEQYF.

To note about this clone: Germline is not matched at one junction end, which may reflect a read error. This chain uses TRBV19 with TRBJ2-3; 8 nucleotides line up with TRBD2. Germline-derived CDR1 and CDR2 are LNHDA and SQIVND (reference sequence). This CDR3 spans 15 amino acids. CDR3 DNA: TGTGCCAGTAGTCTAGAAGAGCGGGGGATAGATACGCAGTATTTT. Amino acids: CASSLEERGIDTQYF. Drawing the rest from reference TRBV19 and TRBJ2-3, the complete variable domain is DGGITQSPKYLFRKEGQNVTLSCEQNLNHDAMYWYRQDPGQGLRLIYYSQIVNDFQKGDIAEGYSVSREKKESFPLTVTSAQKNPTAFYLCASSLEERGIDTQYFGPGTRLTVL.